This T cell receptor beta chain emerged from a study of Ad26.COV2.S vaccination and SARS-CoV-2 variants. Turning to the study itself: The vaccine Ad26.COV2.S was put into the muscle once, or twice with 56 days between.

Noted treatment: around 19 received Ad26.COV2.S at low or high dose, single or two shots; several received placebo; per-sample allocation not given. On day 63 after the first injection, vaccine and placebo recipients gave samples. It was an adult aged 18-55 years in Boston who was the donor. Findings of the study overall: Measurements of TCR breadth and depth may have given underestimates of the total T cell responses.

Sequenced by immunoSEQ multiplex PCR; TCRdb stores in-frame clones only, minus some. This sample carries 380,000 or so clones, about 88% of them seen once, and the ten largest clones take around 6.4%. Worth noting for this clone: Its antigen remains unidentified.

This clonotype was sampled from a person aged 18-65 years who received the Ad26.COV2.S COVID-19 vaccine or a placebo. The sample was peripheral blood, taken in a trial of Ad26.COV2.S vaccine versus placebo.

In DNA form, the CDR3 reads TGTGCCAGCAGCGTGGACCCTTCAGGGCGGTCGTATGGCTACACCTTC. Amino acid sequence: CASSVDPSGRSYGYTF. The chain couples TRBV9 to TRBJ1-2, with a possible D match to TRBD1 (5 bases). Germline V gene sequence: CDR1 SGDLS, CDR2 YYNGEE. The CDR3 runs 16 residues. The V end was cut by 2 bases, the J end by 5 bases, with 19 bases between. Variable domain in full (rest from reference TRBV9 and TRBJ1-2): DSGVTQTPKHLITATGQRVTLRCSPRSGDLSVYWYQQSLDQGLQFLIQYYNGEERAKGNILERFSAQQFPDLHSELNLSSLELGDSALYFCASSVDPSGRSYGYTFGSGTRLTVV.